A single sample is the source of the 18 T cell receptor beta chains below, sequenced in a study of T cell responses to AZD1222 COVID-19 vaccine. Sequencing used immunoSEQ multiplex PCR; TCRdb keeps in-frame clones, though not all of them. The sample has about 110,000 clones; about 90% are singletons. The sequences come from peripheral blood, collected 28 days after the second AZD1222 dose. The receptors come from an adult who received the AZD1222 COVID-19 vaccine.

The rearrangement links TRBV11-3 to TRBJ1-5; D call uncertain. V lost 3 bases and J lost 2, with 14 bases in between. The CDR3 covers 16 residues. Germline-derived CDR1 and CDR2 are SGHNT and YENEEA. DNA of the CDR3: TGTGCCAGCAGCTTTTTGTATGGTGCGGGCAATCAGCCCCAGCATTTT. Its translation is CASSFLYGAGNQPQHF. The full variable domain, its missing parts supplied by reference TRBV11-3 and TRBJ1-5, is EAGVVQSPRYKIIEKKQPVAFWCNPISGHNTLYWYLQNLGQGPELLIRYENEEAVDDSQLPKDRFSAERLKGVDSTLKIQPAELGDSAVYLCASSFLYGAGNQPQHFGDGTRLSIL.

This clone has more than one count but fewer than ten. V and J are TRBV10-2 and TRBJ1-6, with D perhaps TRBD1 (5 bases). The length of the CDR3 is 19 residues. V dropped 0 bases and J dropped 9 bases, with 24 bases sitting between them. Germline assignment: CDR1 WSHSY and CDR2 SAAADI. Here the CDR3 DNA reads TGCGCCAGCAGTGAGTCGAAAATGGACCACAGGACTGAATCTTCACCCCTCCACTTT. This codes for CASSESKMDHRTESSPLHF.

The rearrangement joins TRBV18 to TRBJ1-2; D remains ambiguous. This CDR3 has 12 residues. The V gene's germline CDR1 is KGHSH and CDR2 LQKENI. Trimming removed 6 bases from V and 11 bases from J, with 16 bases in between. In DNA form, the CDR3 reads TGTGCCAGCTCGCCCGAAACTGTTATATACACCTTC. Residues: CASSPETVIYTF.

The chain couples TRBV6-5 to TRBJ1-2; D is possibly TRBD1 (5 bases). This CDR3 is built from 16 residues. Per the germline V gene, CDR1 is MNHEY and CDR2 is SVGAGI. V was pared by 4 bases and J by 4 bases, with 19 bases between. The CDR3 DNA is TGTGCCAGCAGTTCCCCGATGGGGGTGCGCGGCTATGGCTACACCTTC. It codes for CASSSPMGVRGYGYTF.

The rearrangement joins TRBV7-8 to TRBJ2-1; the match to TRBD2 covers 7 bases. Germline V lookup: CDR1 SGHVS, CDR2 FQNEAQ. Unmatched junction bases numbered 6, after V lost 5 bases and J lost 2 bases. This CDR3 has 15 residues. DNA of the CDR3: TGTGCCAGCAGCGTCTCCGGGACTACCTACAATGAGCAGTTCTTC. Its protein is CASSVSGTTYNEQFF.

The chain has TRBV19 and TRBJ1-2; D remains unclear. Trimming shortened V by 4 bases and J by 4 bases, and 4 bases separated the two germline ends. CDR1 is LNHDA, CDR2 SQIVND, per germline (reference sequence). The CDR3 covers 11 residues. The CDR3 here is CASSTGYGYTF. The CDR3 nucleotides read TGTGCCAGTAGTACAGGCTATGGCTACACCTTC.

The chain couples TRBV14 to TRBJ2-3, with D perhaps matching TRBD1 (6 bases). Trimming took 3 bases from V and 0 from J, leaving 10 bases between them. Looked up from germline, CDR1 is SGHDN and CDR2 is FVKESK. The CDR3 covers 15 residues. The CDR3 nucleotides are TGTGCCAGCAGCCAGCAGGGGATGAGCACAGATACGCAGTATTTT. It translates to CASSQQGMSTDTQYF.

The chain carries TRBV7-9 and TRBJ2-1; 8 bases align to TRBD1. The V gene's germline CDR1 is SEHNR and CDR2 FQNEAQ (reference sequence). The CDR3 totals 19 residues. The trim removed 2 bases at V and 2 bases at J, leaving 14 bases unmatched. CDR3 in amino acids: CASSLPTLTGGLPYNEQFF. In nucleotides, the CDR3 is TGTGCCAGCAGCTTACCTACCCTTACAGGGGGACTTCCCTACAATGAGCAGTTCTTC.

The J gene is TRBJ2-1, the V gene TRBV30, with 8 bases lining up with TRBD2. Germline CDR1 and CDR2: GTSNPN and SVGIG (reference sequence). V gave up 5 bases and J gave up 8 bases; unmatched junction bases: 11. This CDR3 contains 14 residues. This CDR3 is CAWSGGGRSYEQFF. In DNA, the CDR3 is TGTGCCTGGTCAGGAGGCGGGAGGTCGTATGAGCAGTTCTTC.

In this sample, this clone turned up a few times. This rearrangement joins TRBV2 to TRBJ1-1; no reliable D call. V lost 7 bases to trimming and J lost 14 bases, with 8 bases between them. Per germline, CDR1 SNHLY and CDR2 FYNNEI. This CDR3 comprises 8 residues. The CDR3 loop reads CASNTGFF. CDR3 DNA sequence: TGTGCCAGCAACACGGGGTTCTTT.

The chain combines TRBV13 with TRBJ1-2; tentatively, D is TRBD1 (5 bases). The germline gives CDR1 PRHDT, CDR2 FYEKMQ (reference sequence). The CDR3 is 15 amino acids. Between the trimmed V and J ends, which lost 0 bases and 2 bases, there was a span of 10 bases. CDR3 in DNA: TGTGCCAGCAGCTTAGGCGGGGCAGGAAACTATGGCTACACCTTC. This sequence encodes CASSLGGAGNYGYTF.

This rearrangement joins TRBV3-1 (or the pseudogene TRBV3-2) to TRBJ2-1; D is ambiguous. Per the germline V gene, CDR1 is LGHDT and CDR2 is YNNKEL (reference sequence). The CDR3 runs to 15 residues. Trimming took off 3 bases at V and 2 bases at J, with 11 bases between the two ends. The CDR3 here is CASSHLGTTYNEQFF. The CDR3 DNA sequence: TGTGCCAGCAGCCACCTCGGAACTACCTACAATGAGCAGTTCTTC.

The chain recombines TRBV28 with TRBJ1-5; tentatively, D is TRBD1 (6 bases). The CDR3 has 13 amino acids. Trimming removed 7 bases from V and 3 bases from J, with 10 bases in between. Germline values: CDR1 MDHEN, CDR2 SYDVKM. This CDR3 is CASNRDNNQPQHF. CDR3 coding DNA: TGTGCCAGCAACCGGGACAACAATCAGCCCCAGCATTTT.

This chain links TRBV6-2 or TRBV6-3 with TRBJ2-5; tentative D call: TRBD2 (6 bases). Looked up from germline, CDR1 is MNHEY and CDR2 is SVGEGT. The CDR3 covers 14 residues. V was pared by 6 bases and J by 2 bases, with 13 bases between. The CDR3 reads CASSPWAGQETQYF. The CDR3 DNA reads as TGTGCCAGCAGCCCCTGGGCGGGACAAGAGACCCAGTACTTC.

The chain carries TRBV28 and TRBJ2-1, with 7 bases matching TRBD2. The CDR3 is 17 residues long. V trimming: 4 bases; J trimming: 3 bases; junction bases outside the gene matches: 12. Looked up from germline, CDR1 is MDHEN and CDR2 is SYDVKM. CDR3 sequence reads: CASSSPNWRESYNEQFF. The CDR3 nucleotides read TGTGCCAGCAGTTCCCCTAACTGGCGGGAGAGCTACAATGAGCAGTTCTTC.

This clone appeared once. The rearrangement joins TRBV11-3 to TRBJ2-1; D is uncertain. Trimming shortened V by 2 bases and J by 7 bases, and 9 bases separated the two germline ends. CDR3 length: 13 residues. Germline CDR1 reads SGHNT; CDR2 reads YENEEA. This chain's CDR3 is CASSLLVGNEQFF. CDR3 DNA: TGTGCCAGCAGCTTACTAGTTGGAAATGAGCAGTTCTTC. Full variable domain (rest looked up from reference TRBV11-3 and TRBJ2-1): EAGVVQSPRYKIIEKKQPVAFWCNPISGHNTLYWYLQNLGQGPELLIRYENEEAVDDSQLPKDRFSAERLKGVDSTLKIQPAELGDSAVYLCASSLLVGNEQFFGPGTRLTVL.

This chain connects TRBV4-2 to TRBJ2-7; TRBD1 aligns across 10 bases. The V and J ends lost 5 bases and 3 bases, in that order; junction bases with no gene match: 7. Germline V gene lookup returns CDR1 LGHNA and CDR2 YNFKEQ. The CDR3 sequence is 15 residues long. The CDR3 nucleotides are TGTGCCAGCAGCACCCGACAGGGGGCAGACTACGAGCAGTACTTC. This encodes CASSTRQGADYEQYF.

The rearrangement uses TRBV28 and TRBJ2-7, with 8 bases that match TRBD1. The germline CDR1 and CDR2 sequences are MDHEN and SYDVKM. The CDR3 loop spans 14 amino acids. Unmatched junction bases numbered 5, after V lost 7 bases and J lost 0 bases. The CDR3 DNA is TGTGCCAGCACCAAAGGACAGGGCTCCTACGAGCAGTACTTC. Its protein product is CASTKGQGSYEQYF.